Presented here are 21 T cell receptor beta chains from one specimen sequenced in a study of blood T cells in healthy people across ages. It was with a sample-barcoded 5' primer and a J-beta primer mix that a second PCR of about 7 to 12 cycles was run. TCRdb redid the calling of the 5' RACE reads with MiXCR, one entry per CDR3 protein. Here the sample spans 720,000 or so distinct CDR3 sequences, around 43% being singletons. Input material: blood. These receptors were collected from a man older than 75 in good health.

This clonotype showed up just a few times. The chain uses TRBV29-1 and TRBJ1-2, with D possibly matching TRBD1 (5 bases). V gave up 2 bases and J gave up 2 bases, with 12 bases separating them. The germline V gene has CDR1 SQVTM and CDR2 ANQGSEA. This CDR3 comprises 14 residues. DNA of the CDR3: TGCAGCGTTGAAAGGGGACTCCCAAACTATGGCTACACCTTC. Its protein product is CSVERGLPNYGYTF.

This clonotype has a handful of counts. The chain uses TRBV20-1 and TRBJ2-5, with 11 bases fitting TRBD2. From germline, CDR1 is DFQATT and CDR2 SNEGSKA (reference sequence). J was trimmed by 0 bases and V by 5 bases; bases with no gene match: 8. This CDR3 spans 16 amino acids. For the CDR3, the DNA is TGCAGTGCTGCCCAATCACTAGCGGGGGACCAAGAGACCCAGTACTTC. This translates into CSAAQSLAGDQETQYF.

The table lists this clonotype with many counts. V usage is TRBV12-3 or TRBV12-4 and J usage is TRBJ2-7; 8 bases line up with TRBD1. Trimming cost V 6 bases and J 0 bases; bases outside gene matches: 7. This CDR3 region has 15 residues. The CDR3 nucleotides read TGTGCCAGCAGATACCGGGACAGGAGCTCCTACGAGCAGTACTTC. Translated, it gives CASRYRDRSSYEQYF.

The gene calls are TRBV28 and TRBJ2-2; D is uncertain. The V and J ends lost 5 bases and 4 bases respectively, with 11 bases between them. Looked up from germline, CDR1 is MDHEN and CDR2 is SYDVKM. This CDR3 has 14 amino acids. DNA of the CDR3: TGTGCCAGCAGTGTATTCGGTCTCACCGGGGAGCTGTTTTTT. It codes for CASSVFGLTGELFF. The complete variable domain, with remaining parts taken from reference TRBV28 and TRBJ2-2, reads DVKVTQSSRYLVKRTGEKVFLECVQDMDHENMFWYRQDPGLGLRLIYFSYDVKMKEKGDIPEGYSVSREKKERFSLILESASTNQTSMYLCASSVFGLTGELFFGEGSRLTVL.

This clonotype was detected only a few times. The chain has TRBV7-2 and TRBJ1-2; 8 nucleotides match TRBD1. Unmatched junction bases numbered 9, after V lost 5 bases and J lost 4 bases. The length of the CDR3 is 15 residues. Germline values: CDR1 SGHTA, CDR2 FQGNSA. This chain's CDR3 is CASSLTGVSFYGYTF. For the CDR3, the DNA is TGTGCCAGCAGCCTGACAGGGGTATCATTCTATGGCTACACCTTC.

This chain connects TRBV29-1 to TRBJ2-3, with D tentatively TRBD2 (5 bases). The CDR3 loop spans 13 amino acids. The V gene's germline CDR1 is SQVTM and CDR2 ANQGSEA. V was trimmed by 7 bases and J by 1 base, leaving 12 bases between them. The CDR3 region has the DNA TGCAGCGCCCTTCCAGCGGGCACAGATACGCAGTATTTT. Amino acid sequence: CSALPAGTDTQYF.

The table lists this clonotype with a few counts. The CDR3 protein is CSARPTSGGAIDTQYF. The CDR3 DNA is TGCAGTGCTCGGCCGACTAGCGGGGGGGCAATAGATACGCAGTATTTT. V usage is TRBV20-1 and J usage is TRBJ2-3; 14 bases line up with TRBD2. The trim removed 5 bases at V and 5 bases at J, leaving 9 bases unmatched. The CDR3 extends over 16 amino acids. The V gene's germline CDR1 is DFQATT and CDR2 SNEGSKA (reference sequence).

This clonotype was seen ten or more times. V is TRBV7-2 and J is TRBJ2-3, with D possibly being TRBD1 (6 bases). This CDR3 spans 14 amino acids. Germline CDR1 and CDR2: SGHTA and FQGNSA. V lost 1 base to trimming and J lost 6 bases, with 11 bases between them. In DNA form, the CDR3 reads TGTGCCAGCAGCTTAGGGTCTCAGGGGGATACGCAGTATTTT. It encodes CASSLGSQGDTQYF. The variable domain in full, with the rest retrieved from reference TRBV7-2 and TRBJ2-3, is GAGVSQSPSNKVTEKGKDVELRCDPISGHTALYWYRQSLGQGLEFLIYFQGNSAPDKSGLPSDRFSAERTGGSVSTLTIQRTQQEDSAVYLCASSLGSQGDTQYFGPGTRLTVL.

This rearrangement joins TRBV7-8 to TRBJ1-2, with D tentatively TRBD1 (5 bases). The V end lost 3 bases, the J end lost 6 bases, and 11 bases lay between the germline ends. This CDR3 is 13 amino acids long. Germline assignment: CDR1 SGHVS and CDR2 FQNEAQ. CDR3 sequence: CASSLQEGNGYTF. CDR3 coding DNA: TGTGCCAGCAGCTTGCAGGAGGGGAATGGCTACACCTTC.

Points on this clonotype: Sequence at one end of the junction differs from germline and may be a read error. The chain combines TRBV6-1 with TRBJ2-6, with D perhaps matching TRBD1 (5 bases). Germline CDR1 MNHNS, CDR2 SASEGT. CDR3 length equals 15 residues. As DNA, the CDR3 is TGTGCCAGCAGTGACCGGACCTCTGGGGCCAGCGTCCTGACTTTC. Translating gives CASSDRTSGASVLTF.

The table lists this clonotype with a few counts. The chain links TRBV19 to TRBJ2-1; D gene ambiguous. Germline-derived CDR1 and CDR2 are LNHDA and SQIVND (reference sequence). The CDR3 spans 12 residues. V was clipped by 4 bases and J by 5 bases, with 6 bases between them. As DNA, the CDR3 is TGTGCCAGTAGTACCCTAAACAATGAGCAGTTCTTC. As protein: CASSTLNNEQFF.

In the case of this clonotype: A much larger clone is a single base away; this may be a read error. The chain carries TRBV27 and TRBJ2-4; 10 positions agree with TRBD1. The J call is in doubt because the DNA end fits TRBJ2-7 better. The CDR3 has 14 amino acids. The V gene's germline CDR1 is MNHEY and CDR2 SMNVEV (reference sequence). The CDR3 reads CASSVTDRGYEQYF. CDR3 in DNA: TGTGCCAGCAGTGTGACGGACAGGGGGTACGAGCAGTACTTC.

The chain uses TRBV20-1 and TRBJ2-1; 12 nucleotides match TRBD2. Germline CDR1 and CDR2: DFQATT and SNEGSKA (reference sequence). The length of the CDR3 is 16 residues. V shed 3 bases and J 11 bases; nucleotides not matched to a gene: 14. CDR3 sequence: CSASSLRTSGEGKQFF. Written as DNA, the CDR3 is TGCAGTGCTAGCTCATTACGGACTAGCGGGGAGGGAAAGCAGTTCTTC.

This chain connects TRBV18 to TRBJ1-1; TRBD1 aligns across 7 bases. Trimming removed 1 base from V and 1 base from J; junction bases left unmatched: 3. The CDR3 is 15 residues long. Germline lookup yields CDR1 KGHSH and CDR2 LQKENI. The CDR3 sequence is CASSPQGASNTEAFF. The DNA of the CDR3 is TGTGCCAGCTCACCACAGGGGGCATCGAACACTGAAGCTTTCTTT.

This clonotype was seen only a few times. The chain carries TRBV7-9 and TRBJ1-4, with D unresolved. CDR1 is SEHNR, CDR2 FQNEAQ, per germline (reference sequence). This CDR3 contains 13 residues. V lost 5 bases and J lost 7, with 11 bases in between. In nucleotides, the CDR3 is TGTGCCAGCAGCCTAGGAGGCAGTGAAAAACTGTTTTTT. Protein product: CASSLGGSEKLFF.

This clonotype was found many times. The chain recombines TRBV6-2 or TRBV6-3 with TRBJ2-7; 8 bases agree with TRBD1. This CDR3 spans 13 amino acids. The germline CDR1 and CDR2 sequences are MNHEY and SVGEGT. Unmatched junction bases numbered 4, after V lost 6 bases and J lost 3 bases. The CDR3 DNA reads TGTGCCAGCAGCGGACAGGGCAGCTACGAGCAGTACTTC. It translates to CASSGQGSYEQYF.

This clonotype was detected only a few times. This chain joins TRBV20-1 and TRBJ2-1, with a possible D match to TRBD1 (6 bases). The V end lost 1 base, the J end lost 2 bases, and 12 bases lay between the germline ends. Germline V gene data show CDR1 as DFQATT and CDR2 as SNEGSKA (reference sequence). This CDR3 region has 15 residues. The CDR3, as DNA: TGCAGTGCTAGAGTTCCCAGGGGAGCCTACAATGAGCAGTTCTTC. Residues: CSARVPRGAYNEQFF.

This clonotype was recorded many times. CDR3 amino acids: CASKPLAGVSYNEQFF. The CDR3 DNA is TGCGCCAGCAAACCGCTAGCGGGAGTCTCCTACAATGAGCAGTTCTTC. J is TRBJ2-1 and V is TRBV10-2, with 10 bases aligning to TRBD2. V was clipped by 7 bases and J by 0 bases; unmatched bases: 6. The CDR3 extends over 16 amino acids. Germline V gene data show CDR1 as WSHSY and CDR2 as SAAADI.

This clonotype has a single count. The V and J genes are TRBV6-2 or TRBV6-3 and TRBJ2-3; D gene ambiguous. V dropped 7 bases and J dropped 8 bases, with 10 bases sitting between them. Germline loops: CDR1 MNHEY, CDR2 SVGEGT. This CDR3 is built from 11 residues. The CDR3 loop is CASKRSGTQYF. Here the CDR3 DNA reads TGTGCCAGCAAAAGATCAGGTACGCAGTATTTT.

This sequence joins TRBV6-6 and TRBJ2-1; no clear D. The germline V gene encodes CDR1 MNHNY and CDR2 SVGAGI (reference sequence). V gave up 5 bases and J gave up 0 bases, with 8 bases separating them. The length of the CDR3 is 14 residues. For the CDR3, the DNA is TGTGCCAGCAGTCCACAGACCTCCTACAATGAGCAGTTCTTC. Amino acid sequence: CASSPQTSYNEQFF.

The CDR3 DNA reads TGCAGTGCTGCGACTAGCGGCAATGAGCAGTTCTTC. Amino acids: CSAATSGNEQFF. This chain uses TRBV20-1 with TRBJ2-1, with TRBD2 identical over 9 bases. This CDR3 is 12 amino acids long. The germline V gene has CDR1 DFQATT and CDR2 SNEGSKA (reference sequence). Trimming removed 5 bases from V and 6 bases from J; junction bases left unmatched: 2.